A single T cell receptor (beta chain) is shown here with its context. Antigen unknown. The data were taken from a study of cytomegalovirus exposure and HLA in healthy donors. Whole-study findings and limits: Highly shared sequence variants in one cluster were likely a sequencing artifact. Being indistinguishable, some V segments were excluded, TRBV6-2 and TRBV6-3 among them. Later on, analysis showed that most CMV-associated TCR beta chains appeared to be HLA-restricted.

60 Vbeta and 13 Jbeta primers were used in PCR. The protocol was immunoSEQ multiplex PCR, while the TCRdb copy is restricted to in-frame clones and leaves out a portion. The sample lists some 97,000 clones, more than 75% occurring once. Deletions cut 8 bases from V and 5 bases from J, with 9 bases between. The CDR3 sequence is 11 residues long. Germline V gives CDR1 LNHDA, CDR2 SQIVND (reference sequence). The clonotype originates from a woman aged 45-65 years in good health and CMV-seropositive. The sequencing input was PBMCs. The chain has TRBV19 and TRBJ1-1; no clear D gene. CDR3 loop: CASRQTTEAFF. The CDR3 DNA follows: TGTGCCAGTCGGCAGACTACTGAAGCTTTCTTT.